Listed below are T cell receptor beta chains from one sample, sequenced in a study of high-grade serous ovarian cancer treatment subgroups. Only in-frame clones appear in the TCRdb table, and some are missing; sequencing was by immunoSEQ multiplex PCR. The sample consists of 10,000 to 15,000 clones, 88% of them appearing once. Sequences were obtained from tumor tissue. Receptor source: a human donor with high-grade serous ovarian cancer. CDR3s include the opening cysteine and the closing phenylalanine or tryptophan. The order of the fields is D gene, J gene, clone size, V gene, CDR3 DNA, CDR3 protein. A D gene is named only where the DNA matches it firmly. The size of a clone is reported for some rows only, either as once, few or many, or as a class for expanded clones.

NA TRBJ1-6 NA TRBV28 TGTGCCAGCAGCCCCAGCGGGGTCCATTGGTATTCACCCCTCCACTTT CASSPSGVHWYSPLHF
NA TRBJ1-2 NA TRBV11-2 TGTGCCAGCAGCTTAGGGAGGGATGGCTACACCTTC CASSLGRDGYTF
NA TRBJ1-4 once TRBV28 TGTGCCAGCAGTTTTGTGGGGTTAAATAATGAAAAACTGTTTTTT CASSFVGLNNEKLFF
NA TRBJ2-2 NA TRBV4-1 TGCGCCAGCAGCCAAGATGTCCACGGGGAGCTGTTTTTT CASSQDVHGELFF
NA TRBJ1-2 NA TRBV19 TGTGCCAGTAGGTCGAGCGGCGAAAACTATGGCTACACCTTC CASRSSGENYGYTF
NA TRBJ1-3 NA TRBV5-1 TGCGCCAGCAGCTTGGGTGGGGACACCATATATTTT CASSLGGDTIYF
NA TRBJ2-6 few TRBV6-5 TGTGCCAGCAGCTACAGGGACTCTGGGGCCAACGTCCTGACTTTC CASSYRDSGANVLTF
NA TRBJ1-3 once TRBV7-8 TGTGCCAGCAGCTTTAAGGAAGCATACTCTGGAAACACCATATATTTT CASSFKEAYSGNTIYF
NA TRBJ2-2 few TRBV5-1 TGCGCCAGCAGCTTGTCCGGCGGGGTGAACACCGGGGAGCTGTTTTTT CASSLSGGVNTGELFF
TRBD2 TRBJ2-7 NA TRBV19 TGTGCCAGTCGCCCTAGCGGGGCCTACGAGCAGTACTTC CASRPSGAYEQYF
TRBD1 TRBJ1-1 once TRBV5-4 TGTGCCAGCAGTTTCCCGGGACAGGGGGGCACTGAAGCTTTCTTT CASSFPGQGGTEAFF
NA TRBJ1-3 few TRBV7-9 TGTGCCAGCACCCCGGAGGGGGACACCATATATTTT CASTPEGDTIYF
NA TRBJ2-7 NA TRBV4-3 TGCGCCAGCAGCCAAGGCTCCGGGAGCGCCTACGAGCAGTACTTC CASSQGSGSAYEQYF
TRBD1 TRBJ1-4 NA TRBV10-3 TGTGCCATCAGTACAGGGGGCGGTAATGAAAAACTGTTTTTT CAISTGGGNEKLFF
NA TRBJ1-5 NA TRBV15 TGTGCCACCAGCAGAGGGTCGGGGGTGGCGGATCAGCCCCAGCATTTT CATSRGSGVADQPQHF
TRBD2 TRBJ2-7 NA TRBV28 TGTGCCAGCAGGTTCCTAGCGGGATCCTACGAGCAGTACTTC CASRFLAGSYEQYF
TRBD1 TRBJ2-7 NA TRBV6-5 TGTGCCAGCAGTTTCACCGGGACAGGGGTCGAGCAGTACTTC CASSFTGTGVEQYF
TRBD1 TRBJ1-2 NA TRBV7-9 TGTGCCAGCAGCTTTGGGGTACAGGGGGCTGGCTACACCTTC CASSFGVQGAGYTF
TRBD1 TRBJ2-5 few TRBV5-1 TGCGCCAGCAGCTTGGTGACAGGGCAAGAGACCCAGTACTTC CASSLVTGQETQYF
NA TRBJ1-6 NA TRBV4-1 TGCGCCAGCAGCCAAGATAACGGGAGGTTCTATAATTCACCCCTCCACTTT CASSQDNGRFYNSPLHF
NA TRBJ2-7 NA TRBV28 TGTGCCAGCAGCCAGTCAATGGCCCGGGTCTCCTACGAGCAGTACTTC CASSQSMARVSYEQYF
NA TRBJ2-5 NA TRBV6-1 TGTGCCAGCAGGCCCTGGACTCCACAAGCGGAGACCCAGTACTTC CASRPWTPQAETQYF
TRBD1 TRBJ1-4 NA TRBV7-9 TGTGCCAGCAGCTGGACAGGACAGCAGGAAAAACTGTTTTTT CASSWTGQQEKLFF
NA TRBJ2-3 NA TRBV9 TGTGCCAGCAGCGTAGCTTCAGGGCGGCAGGGAGATACGCAGTATTTT CASSVASGRQGDTQYF
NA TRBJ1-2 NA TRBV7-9 TGTGCCAGCAACAGGGATAACTATGGCTACACCTTC CASNRDNYGYTF
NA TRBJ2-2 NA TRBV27 TGTGCCAGCAGTTTATCATGGACAAGCAACACCGGGGAGCTGTTTTTT CASSLSWTSNTGELFF
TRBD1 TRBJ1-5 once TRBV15 TGTGCCACCAGGGACAGGGGTAATCAGCCCCAGCATTTT CATRDRGNQPQHF
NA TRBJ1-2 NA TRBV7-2 TGTGCCAGCAGCCCCGCTAACTATGGCTACACCTTC CASSPANYGYTF
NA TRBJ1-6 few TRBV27 TGTGCCAGCAGTCTTAACGGGTCACCCCTCCACTTT CASSLNGSPLHF
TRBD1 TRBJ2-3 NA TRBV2 TGTGCCAGCAGTAGCAGGACAGGGCGCTTAGGGGCAGATACGCAGTATTTT CASSSRTGRLGADTQYF
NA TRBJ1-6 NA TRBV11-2 TGTGCTAGCAGCATGGGAGTGAAGGATTCACCCCTCCACTTT CASSMGVKDSPLHF
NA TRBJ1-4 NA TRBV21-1 TGTGCCAGCAGCAAAACCTCGGCCCAGGGGGCTGGGGAAAAACTGTTTTTT CASSKTSAQGAGEKLFF
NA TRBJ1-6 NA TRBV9 TGTGCCAGCAGCGTACGGGGGAATGGTTCACCCCTCCACTTT CASSVRGNGSPLHF
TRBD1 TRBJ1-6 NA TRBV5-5 TGTGCCAGCAGCTTGACAGGGGCTAGGTATAATTCACCCCTCCACTTT CASSLTGARYNSPLHF
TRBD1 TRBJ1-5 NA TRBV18 TGTGCCAGCTCAACAGGGGTTGATCAGCCCCAGCATTTT CASSTGVDQPQHF
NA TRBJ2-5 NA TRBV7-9 TGTGCCAGCAGCTCCACCGACATACAAGAGACCCAGTACTTC CASSSTDIQETQYF
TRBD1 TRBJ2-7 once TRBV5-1 TGCGCCAGCAGCGAACCAGGGACAGGGGCTCTCGAGCAGTACTTC CASSEPGTGALEQYF
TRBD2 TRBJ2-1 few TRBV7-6 TGTGCCAGCAGCAGTTGGACTAGCGGGGGGGCGAGTGAGCAGTTCTTC CASSSWTSGGASEQFF
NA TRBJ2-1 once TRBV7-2 TGTGCCAGCAGCTTGGAAGGACTCCGTTATGAGCAGTTCTTC CASSLEGLRYEQFF
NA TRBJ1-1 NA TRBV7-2 TGTGCCAGCAGCTTAGATCGGGGGGCTGAAGCTTTCTTT CASSLDRGAEAFF
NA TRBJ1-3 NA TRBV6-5 TGTGCCAGCAGAAGGGTCTCGCCACTCGGAAACACCATATATTTT CASRRVSPLGNTIYF
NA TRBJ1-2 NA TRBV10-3 TGTGCCATCAGTGAGAACAGGGTCTGGGGCTACACCTTC CAISENRVWGYTF
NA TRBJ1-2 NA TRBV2 TGTGCCACCGAGGGGTCCCCGGTATTTGGCTACGCCTTC CATEGSPVFGYAF
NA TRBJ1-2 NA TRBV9 TGTGCCAGCAGCCCCTCCCCGGACATTAACTATGGCTACACCTTC CASSPSPDINYGYTF
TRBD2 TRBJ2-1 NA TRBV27 TGTGCCAGCAGTTTAAGCGGGGGGGCCAAGAATGAGCAGTTCTTC CASSLSGGAKNEQFF
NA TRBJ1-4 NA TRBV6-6 TGTGCCAGCAGTTACACCCACAGGGTCCCTAATGAAAAACTGTTTTTT CASSYTHRVPNEKLFF
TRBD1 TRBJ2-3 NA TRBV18 TGTGCCAGCTCTGACAGGGGTCGGGGTGCAGATACGCAGTATTTT CASSDRGRGADTQYF
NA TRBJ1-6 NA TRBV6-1 TGTGCCAGCAGTGAACTCGGAGGGAATTCACCCCTCCACTTT CASSELGGNSPLHF
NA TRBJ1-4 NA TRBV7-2 TGTGCCAGCAGCTTAAGGCTCTCAGAGGGGAAACTGTTTTTT CASSLRLSEGKLFF
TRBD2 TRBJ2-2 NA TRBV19 TGTGGCAGTAGGGCCGGGGGGGCGAACACCGGGGAGCTGTTTTTT CGSRAGGANTGELFF
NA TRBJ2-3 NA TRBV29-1 TGCAGCGCGGGCAGTAGCACAGATACGCAGTATTTT CSAGSSTDTQYF
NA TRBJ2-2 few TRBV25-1 TGTGCCAGCAGTACAGATCCCACCGGGGAGCTGTTTTTT CASSTDPTGELFF
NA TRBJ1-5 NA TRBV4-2 TGTGCCAGCAGCCAAGGGGGGGAGCCCCAGCATTTT CASSQGGEPQHF
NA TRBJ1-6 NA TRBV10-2 TGCGCCAGCAGTGATAGGGACCCCGGGTGGGACTCACCCCTCCACTTT CASSDRDPGWDSPLHF
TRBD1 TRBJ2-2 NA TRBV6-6 TGTGCCAGCAGCGACGACAGGGGGTCCATCGGGGAGCTGTTTTTT CASSDDRGSIGELFF
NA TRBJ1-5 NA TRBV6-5 TGTGCCAGCAGTTACAGTTATCACAATCAGCCCCAGCATTTT CASSYSYHNQPQHF
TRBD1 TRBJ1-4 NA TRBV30 TGTGCCTGGAGAACGGGACAGGTGAATGAAAAACTGTTTTTT CAWRTGQVNEKLFF
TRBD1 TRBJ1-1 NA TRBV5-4 TGTGCCAGCAGCTTGGGGGGGACAGGGGGGACTGAAGCTTTCTTT CASSLGGTGGTEAFF
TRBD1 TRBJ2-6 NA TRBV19 TGTGCCGCCGGACAGGGGGCATATGGGGCCAACGTCCTGACTTTC CAAGQGAYGANVLTF